These 18 T cell receptor beta chains share one sample of origin, sequenced in a study of T cell clusters in autoimmune cytopenias. Each sample's input was approximately 0.25 ug genomic DNA, roughly 40,000 genome equivalents. One tube held mixed TRB-A and TRB-B primer pools for touch-down PCR. From its re-call of the multiplex PCR reads, TCRdb lists each CDR3 protein once, without DNA. Its clone listing holds about 6,100 distinct CDR3 sequences. These sequences were also reported in another study, on T cell repertoires in aging, cancer and after chemotherapy.

Sequencing used peripheral blood. These receptors came from a human donor in good health.

The chain joins TRBV11-2 to TRBJ1-2; the D gene TCRdb calls, TRBD1, cannot be checked with no DNA. CDR1 is SGHAT and CDR2 is FQNNGV in the germline V gene. This CDR3 has 14 amino acids. The CDR3: CASSSLDRDYGYTF.

The rearrangement uses TRBV7-9 and TRBJ1-1; TCRdb returns TRBD1, unconfirmable since there is no DNA. CDR1 is SEHNR and CDR2 is FQNEAQ in the germline V gene (reference sequence). This CDR3 is 12 amino acids long. CDR3 residues: CASSDNRGEAFF.

This clonotype is called medium-sized based on its frequency. This chain uses TRBV19 with TRBJ2-3; no DNA is available, so the TRBD1 call from TCRdb remains unchecked. Germline V lookup: CDR1 LNHDA, CDR2 SQIVND (reference sequence). This CDR3 is 19 amino acids long. The CDR3 here is CASSIGGTRRVLNTDTQYF.

V is TRBV6-5 and J is TRBJ2-1; the TCRdb call, TRBD2, lacks DNA for checking. This CDR3 has 14 residues. The germline CDR1 and CDR2 sequences are MNHEY and SVGAGI. CDR3 sequence reads: CASSRGEGGHEQFF.

The chain employs TRBV6-1 and TRBJ1-1; with no DNA, the TCRdb D assignment of TRBD1 cannot be verified. From germline, CDR1 is MNHNS and CDR2 SASEGT. CDR3 length: 15 residues. CDR3: CASRDRDRVNTEAFF.

This sequence joins TRBV5-8 and TRBJ2-3; TCRdb returns TRBD2, unconfirmable since there is no DNA. CDR3 length: 16 amino acids. Germline-derived CDR1 and CDR2 are SGHTS and YDEGEE. The CDR3 sequence is CASSSGSGGATDTQYF.

This clonotype is deemed large by its frequency. The chain recombines TRBV11-1 with TRBJ2-3; absent DNA, TCRdb's TRBD2 call cannot be checked. The CDR3 has 15 residues. Germline V CDR1 and CDR2: SGHAT, FQDESV (reference sequence). CDR3 region: CASSSSSGHTDTQYF.

The chain combines TRBV7-2 with TRBJ1-2; TCRdb's D gene call, TRBD1, goes unchecked for lack of DNA. The germline V gene has CDR1 SGHTA and CDR2 FQGNSA. This CDR3 has 16 amino acids. The CDR3: CASSYSPRGGPLGYTF. The full variable domain, completed using reference TRBV7-2 and TRBJ1-2, is GAGVSQSPSNKVTEKGKDVELRCDPISGHTALYWYRQSLGQGLEFLIYFQGNSAPDKSGLPSDRFSAERTGGSVSTLTIQRTQQEDSAVYLCASSYSPRGGPLGYTFGSGTRLTVV.

The V call is TRBV4-2, the J call TRBJ2-2; no DNA is available, so the TRBD2 call from TCRdb remains unchecked. There are 16 residues in the CDR3. The germline V gene encodes CDR1 LGHNA and CDR2 YNFKEQ. The CDR3 region is CASSQDPGLAAGELFF.

This clonotype counts as medium-sized by frequency. J is TRBJ2-1 and V is TRBV29-1; TCRdb selects TRBD2, and the lack of DNA leaves this call unchecked. CDR3 size: 14 residues. CDR1 and CDR2 (germline): SQVTM, ANQGSEA. CDR3 protein: CSVPWSGGANEQFF.

V usage is TRBV20-1 and J usage is TRBJ2-1; TCRdb's assignment of TRBD2 cannot be checked, as there is no DNA. The V gene's germline CDR1 is DFQATT and CDR2 SNEGSKA (reference sequence). CDR3 length: 14 amino acids. The CDR3 region is CSAWGTSGADEQFF.

Judged by frequency, this clonotype is medium-sized. The V call is TRBV19, the J call TRBJ1-2. This CDR3 comprises 18 residues. Germline loops: CDR1 LNHDA, CDR2 SQIVND (reference sequence). CDR3 residues: CASSIARRSSPRDYGYTF.

The chain links TRBV5-6 to TRBJ2-7; the D call of TRBD1 rests on TCRdb alone, since no DNA is present to check it. The CDR3 consists of 16 residues. The germline V gene has CDR1 SGHDT and CDR2 YYEEEE. CDR3 amino acids: CASSLERAGWRHEQYF.

V usage is TRBV28 and J usage is TRBJ1-1; TCRdb returns TRBD1, unconfirmable since there is no DNA. Germline V gives CDR1 MDHEN, CDR2 SYDVKM. The CDR3 extends over 15 amino acids. CDR3: CASSLSGDLYTEAFF.

This clonotype is called medium-sized (0.01 to 0.1%) based on its frequency. The V call is TRBV18, the J call TRBJ2-2; TCRdb's assignment of TRBD1 cannot be checked, as there is no DNA. Germline loops: CDR1 KGHSH, CDR2 LQKENI. The CDR3 totals 15 residues. This CDR3 reads CASSPGGSNTGELFF. Full variable domain (missing parts from reference TRBV18 and TRBJ2-2): NAGVMQNPRHLVRRRGQEARLRCSPMKGHSHVYWYRQLPEEGLKFMVYLQKENIIDESGMPKERFSAEFPKEGPSILRIQQVVRGDSAAYFCASSPGGSNTGELFFGEGSRLTVL.

Its frequency marks this clonotype as medium-sized. This chain uses TRBV18 with TRBJ1-2; TCRdb's D call of TRBD1 is untestable without DNA. Germline V CDR1 and CDR2: KGHSH, LQKENI. The CDR3 consists of 14 residues. CDR3 region: CASSLDRGVYGYTF.

By frequency, this clonotype registers medium-sized (0.01 to 0.1%). The chain combines TRBV5-4 with TRBJ2-5; as DNA is missing, the TRBD1 call by TCRdb cannot be tested. CDR1 is SGHNT and CDR2 is YYREEE in the germline V gene (reference sequence). This CDR3 has 13 residues. The CDR3 reads CASSRTGVETQYF.

The chain recombines TRBV10-3 with TRBJ1-6; TCRdb's D gene call, TRBD1, goes unchecked for lack of DNA. The CDR3 runs 14 residues. CDR1 is ENHRY and CDR2 is SYGVKD in the germline V gene. The CDR3 loop is CATKNRAINSPLHF.